What follows is one TCR beta chain and its context. This specimen includes other DNA sequences encoding the same CDR3. This sample was taken from a study of blood T cell repertoires in COVID-19. Study-level background: From T cells, B-cell-depleted T cells, or PBMCs came the material, which was cDNA or gDNA.

Sequencing used immunoSEQ multiplex PCR; TCRdb keeps in-frame clones, though not all of them. This table has about 200,000 clones, more than 75% appearing once. V dropped 0 bases and J dropped 2 bases, with 8 bases sitting between them. CDR3 length: 15 amino acids. Germline lookup yields CDR1 MNHEY and CDR2 SMNVEV (reference sequence). Sequenced input: peripheral blood. The chain is built from TRBV27 and TRBJ1-5; D might be TRBD1 (6 bases). This clonotype originated in an older person with COVID-19, enrolled during active disease. CDR3 loop: CASSLSTGRNQPQHF. CDR3 nucleotide sequence: TGTGCCAGCAGTTTATCGACAGGTCGCAATCAGCCCCAGCATTTT.